This T cell receptor (beta chain) is drawn from a study of cytomegalovirus exposure and HLA in healthy donors (dated 2017 in TCRdb). For the study in its entirety: The 666 repertoires of the first cohort and the 95 to 150 validation repertoires were produced on the same platform, according to a later analysis. High-throughput TCR immunosequencing, statistical association of individual TCRs with disease status, and machine learning were combined to predict cytomegalovirus infection status. The study aimed to test whether cataloging public T cell receptors could reveal signatures of past pathogen exposure. Along with the approximately 700-subject first cohort, a separate validation cohort of over a hundred different subjects was used.

A word on this clone: The clone's antigen remains unknown. The input lacks base qualities; no much larger clone sits a single base away.

The library was produced with the immunoSEQ multiplex PCR assay. The paper's data handling went like this. A statistical classification framework was built to diagnose cytomegalovirus status from the catalog of TCR beta chain sequences. In its TCRdb copy, this immuneACCESS table keeps in-frame sequences only and misses some clones. Where compared with another copy, unresolved V genes explain less than half of these, and the others have no known cause. V and J calls and clone size are given by that table; D and trimming were obtained from the DNA. This sample has hundreds of thousands of clones in its table, and 83% of those were observed once. 4.5% to 6% of the sample is in the top ten clones. The paper's findings and limits, for the study overall: A later analysis lacked HLA typing for the validation cohort, so it scored co-occurrence in that cohort across all 110 or so repertoires. According to the authors, the approach could potentially be generalized to other disease states and immunological phenotypes. A few of the identified cytomegalovirus-associated TCR beta chains were confirmed in vitro to be specific for cytomegalovirus antigens. A later analysis found that TCRs clustered in the first cohort also tended to co-occur in the 120 or so validation repertoires, with 94% of cluster scores above 0. Most TCR sequences were seen in very few donors, while some public TCRs were found in many individuals. The classifier was reported to diagnose cytomegalovirus status with high specificity and sensitivity in both the original cohort and the validation cohort. The study listed approximately 150 TCR beta chains as associated with cytomegalovirus.

Clipping removes 5 bases from V and 4 bases from J, with 7 as the unmatched junction base count. The germline V gene sets CDR1 to MDHEN and CDR2 to SYDVKM. From cysteine to phenylalanine, the CDR3 is 15 amino acids long. CDR3 DNA only is kept here, 45 bases in frame from base 1. The donors were included in the validation cohort of some 120 subjects, a group kept apart from the roughly 670-subject first cohort. The sequence derives from a woman aged 18-29 years in good health and CMV-seronegative. Specimen: PBMCs. Recombination linked TRBV28 to TRBJ2-1; TRBD2 matches 8 bases in the middle. The DNA sequence is given as TGTGCCAGCAGTACAACGGCTAGCGGGTACAATGAGCAGTTCTTC. Its protein reads: CASSTTASGYNEQFF.